The 19 T cell receptor beta chains presented below share a single source sample, sequenced in a study of T-cell memory formation after mild COVID-19. A single record per CDR3 protein comes from TCRdb applying MiXCR to the 5' RACE reads. The data hold 35,000 to 50,000 distinct CDR3 sequences, with 5.5% to 8.5% observed a single time. Sequenced sample: PBMCs or a T cell subset sorted from them (not recorded which). These receptor sequences come from an adult who had mild COVID-19 (a few samples of this study predate the infection). Cell type and time point are not known.

This clonotype was detected ten times or more. The junction departs from the called germline gene at one end, perhaps through a read error. The J gene is TRBJ1-1, the V gene TRBV11-2; D gene uncertain. The germline CDR1 and CDR2 sequences are SGHAT and FQNNGV. The CDR3 contains 14 residues. CDR3 bases: TGTGCCAGCAGTTTAGACCAGATTAACACTGAAGCTTTCTTT. Protein sequence: CASSLDQINTEAFF.

This chain joins TRBV29-1 and TRBJ2-1; D might be TRBD1 (5 bases). Trimming cost V 1 base and J 9 bases, with 25 bases left between them. The CDR3 consists of 17 residues. The germline V gene has CDR1 SQVTM and CDR2 ANQGSEA. In DNA form, the CDR3 reads TGCAGCGTTGAAGTTCCTCGCTGGTACACCATGGGGCCTGAGCAGTTCTTC. This sequence encodes CSVEVPRWYTMGPEQFF.

There are many counts of this clonotype. The chain couples TRBV9 to TRBJ2-1, with a possible D match to TRBD2 (6 bases). The V and J ends lost 2 bases and 0 bases respectively, with 12 bases between them. The CDR3 runs 16 residues. Germline V CDR1 and CDR2: SGDLS, YYNGEE. The CDR3 is CASSVRGSTSYNEQFF. CDR3 nucleotide sequence: TGTGCCAGCAGCGTTCGGGGGTCCACCTCCTACAATGAGCAGTTCTTC.

V is TRBV6-2 or TRBV6-3 and J is TRBJ1-5; D might be TRBD1 (6 bases). CDR1 is MNHEY, CDR2 SVGEGT, per germline. Trimming cost V 4 bases and J 3 bases, with 13 bases left between them. The CDR3 runs 15 residues. The CDR3 DNA reads TGTGCCAGCAGTTGGACAAACAGGGTCAATCAGCCCCAGCATTTT. Encoded protein: CASSWTNRVNQPQHF.

The chain links TRBV9 to TRBJ2-1, with D possibly being TRBD1 (7 bases). Germline CDR1 and CDR2: SGDLS and YYNGEE. Between the trimmed V and J ends, which lost 1 base and 5 bases, there was a span of 10 bases. This CDR3 spans 14 amino acids. The CDR3, as DNA: TGTGCCAGCAGCGTATCAGGGGGGAACAATGAGCAGTTCTTC. It translates to CASSVSGGNNEQFF.

This clonotype was found many times. This chain links TRBV5-1 with TRBJ2-5; 13 bases agree with TRBD2. The CDR3 has 17 amino acids. The junction had 10 bases not matched to a gene; V was cut back by 4 bases and J by 4 bases. Germline CDR1 is SGHRS and CDR2 is YFSETQ. The CDR3 spells CASSLWTSGGGRETQYF. Here the CDR3 DNA reads TGCGCCAGCAGCCTATGGACTAGCGGGGGTGGAAGAGAGACCCAGTACTTC.

The rearrangement uses TRBV14 and TRBJ2-4; TRBD1 might be the D (6 bases). Trimming took off 2 bases at V and 0 bases at J, with 14 bases between the two ends. The germline V gene has CDR1 SGHDN and CDR2 FVKESK. The CDR3 spans 17 residues. This chain's CDR3 is CASSQRDTRLAKNIQYF. In DNA, the CDR3 is TGTGCCAGCAGCCAACGGGACACCCGTTTAGCCAAAAACATTCAGTACTTC.

V and J are TRBV19 and TRBJ1-1, with 10 nucleotides matching TRBD1. The germline V gene encodes CDR1 LNHDA and CDR2 SQIVND (reference sequence). With 5 bases clipped from V and 3 bases from J, the junction kept 6 bases outside the gene matches. There are 15 residues in the CDR3. The CDR3 protein is CASSGTGTGDTEAFF. In DNA, the CDR3 is TGTGCCAGTAGTGGTACCGGGACAGGGGACACTGAAGCTTTCTTT.

CDR3 sequence reads: CASSVLGSPLHF. The CDR3 DNA sequence: TGTGCCAGCAGCGTATTGGGCTCACCCCTCCACTTT. The chain is built from TRBV9 and TRBJ1-6; unclear D gene. The CDR3 runs to 12 residues. V shed 1 base and J shed 10 bases, with 6 bases lying between them. Germline V gives CDR1 SGDLS, CDR2 YYNGEE.

A few counts support this clonotype. The gene calls are TRBV9 and TRBJ1-1; the D is unclear. The CDR3 has 15 residues. Germline CDR1 reads SGDLS; CDR2 reads YYNGEE. Between the trimmed V and J ends, which lost 6 bases and 1 base, there was a span of 16 bases. This chain's CDR3 is CASTKTVGTNTEAFF. CDR3 DNA: TGTGCCAGCACCAAGACGGTAGGCACGAACACTGAAGCTTTCTTT. The full variable domain, in which reference TRBV9 and TRBJ1-1 provide the parts outside the CDR3, is DSGVTQTPKHLITATGQRVTLRCSPRSGDLSVYWYQQSLDQGLQFLIQYYNGEERAKGNILERFSAQQFPDLHSELNLSSLELGDSALYFCASTKTVGTNTEAFFGQGTRLTVV.

This clonotype was observed many times. The V and J genes are TRBV15 and TRBJ2-1, with D perhaps matching TRBD1 or TRBD2 (5 bases each). From germline, CDR1 is LNHNV and CDR2 YYDKDF (reference sequence). V lost 4 bases and J 9 bases, leaving 22 bases between the germline ends. This CDR3 spans 16 amino acids. The CDR3 DNA sequence: TGTGCCACCAGCAAAGAACCGGGACCCGTTCGGACTGAGCAGTTCTTC. Its translation: CATSKEPGPVRTEQFF.

This rearrangement joins TRBV6-1 to TRBJ2-3; D possibly corresponds to TRBD2 (6 bases). Trimming left V 0 bases short and J 9 bases short, with 10 bases between. Germline V gene data show CDR1 as MNHNS and CDR2 as SASEGT. This CDR3 is built from 13 residues. The CDR3 coding sequence is TGTGCCAGCAGTGAAGCGCCTCGGGGGACGCAGTATTTT. This translates into CASSEAPRGTQYF.

This clonotype was detected ten times or more. V gene TRBV6-2 or TRBV6-3 combines with J gene TRBJ2-5, with TRBD2 identical over 11 bases. The V segment lost 6 bases and the J segment 3 bases; nucleotides outside the gene matches: 3. Per the germline V gene, CDR1 is MNHEY and CDR2 is SVGEGT. The CDR3 spans 14 residues. In DNA, the CDR3 is TGTGCCAGCAGCCGTAGCGGGGGGGAAGAGACCCAGTACTTC. As protein: CASSRSGGEETQYF.

This clonotype was detected a few times. The CDR3 is CSARIQEYGYTF. CDR3 coding DNA: TGCAGTGCTAGAATACAGGAGTATGGCTACACCTTC. The rearrangement joins TRBV20-1 to TRBJ1-2; a weak D match, TRBD1 (5 bases). CDR3 size: 12 residues. Looked up from germline, CDR1 is DFQATT and CDR2 is SNEGSKA (reference sequence). V lost 2 bases and J 5 bases, leaving 9 bases between the germline ends.

This clonotype was detected only a few times. The V call is TRBV24-1, the J call TRBJ2-1; 11 bases align to TRBD2. The CDR3 length is 16 residues. Losses at the gene ends were 4 bases for V and 3 bases for J; bases not matched to a gene: 4. Germline assignment: CDR1 KGHDR and CDR2 SFDVKD. The CDR3 coding sequence is TGTGCCACCAGTGACCTTAGCGGGAGGGACTACAATGAGCAGTTCTTC. Its translation: CATSDLSGRDYNEQFF.

This clonotype has a handful of counts. The rearrangement joins TRBV20-1 to TRBJ2-1; 11 positions agree with TRBD2. With V trimmed by 3 bases and J by 13 bases, 11 bases remained unmatched. The CDR3 runs to 14 residues. Germline CDR1 DFQATT, CDR2 SNEGSKA (reference sequence). CDR3 loop: CSASSTSGEEDQFF. For the CDR3, the DNA is TGCAGTGCTAGCTCGACTAGCGGGGAGGAAGATCAGTTCTTC.

V usage is TRBV7-9 and J usage is TRBJ1-2; the D is unclear. The V gene lost 2 bases and the J gene lost 1 base, with 5 bases spanning the gap. The germline gives CDR1 SEHNR, CDR2 FQNEAQ (reference sequence). This CDR3 has 13 residues. The CDR3 bases are TGTGCCAGCAGCTTAAGGGTTAACTATGGCTACACCTTC. This gives the protein CASSLRVNYGYTF.

This clonotype has a handful of counts. The rearrangement joins TRBV30 to TRBJ1-2; D unclear. The CDR3 totals 12 residues. V gave up 0 bases and J gave up 8 bases, with 10 bases separating them. CDR1 is GTSNPN, CDR2 SVGIG, per germline (reference sequence). The CDR3: CAWSVGDVGYTF. The CDR3 nucleotides read TGTGCCTGGAGTGTCGGGGATGTAGGCTACACCTTC.

This clonotype was recorded at least ten times. The gene calls are TRBV5-1 and TRBJ1-2, with 8 positions matching TRBD1. Per germline, CDR1 SGHRS and CDR2 YFSETQ. With 4 bases clipped from V and 4 bases from J, the junction kept 6 bases outside the gene matches. The CDR3 has 14 residues. The DNA of the CDR3 is TGCGCCAGCAGCCCTCGACAGGGGTCCTATGGCTACACCTTC. Translation: CASSPRQGSYGYTF. The whole variable domain, filled in from reference TRBV5-1 and TRBJ1-2, reads KAGVTQTPRYLIKTRGQQVTLSCSPISGHRSVSWYQQTPGQGLQFLFEYFSETQRNKGNFPGRFSGRQFSNSRSEMNVSTLELGDSALYLCASSPRQGSYGYTFGSGTRLTVV.